A single sample gave rise to the 30 T cell receptor beta chains below, sequenced in a study of T cell repertoires in cytomegalovirus infection. MiXCR was run by TCRdb on the reads, yielding one entry per CDR3 protein. The sample holds under 600,000 distinct CDR3 sequences; more than 15% are singletons and the top ten take roughly 25%. The sequenced material came from CD8+ T cells from PBMCs. The receptors originated from a human donor in good health (CMV status not recorded). Some clones in this sample may be carry-over from other donors' samples.

This chain links TRBV29-1 with TRBJ1-1; D unresolved. The CDR3 contains 15 residues. Germline V gene lookup returns CDR1 SQVTM and CDR2 ANQGSEA. The V and J ends lost 0 bases and 1 base respectively, with 12 bases between them. The CDR3 DNA sequence: TGCAGCGTTGAAGATTTTGGGGAGGCGAACACTGAAGCTTTCTTT. This encodes CSVEDFGEANTEAFF. The variable domain in full, with the rest retrieved from reference TRBV29-1 and TRBJ1-1, is SAVISQKPSRDICQRGTSLTIQCQVDSQVTMMFWYRQQPGQSLTLIATANQGSEATYESGFVIDKFPISRPNLTFSTLTVSNMSPEDSSIYLCSVEDFGEANTEAFFGQGTRLTVV.

The chain employs TRBV5-5 and TRBJ2-1, with TRBD1 matching 11 bases. Germline-derived CDR1 and CDR2 are SGHKS and YYEKEE (reference sequence). This CDR3 spans 15 amino acids. V lost 4 bases to trimming and J lost 4 bases; unmatched junction nucleotides: 4. The CDR3 coding sequence is TGTGCCAGCAGCCACGGGACAGGGGGGTACAATGAGCAGTTCTTC. As protein: CASSHGTGGYNEQFF.

The chain has TRBV10-3 and TRBJ2-1, with 8 bases matching TRBD2. This CDR3 contains 14 residues. Germline trimming cut 8 bases from V and 2 bases from J; bases unmatched to any gene: 5. From germline, CDR1 is ENHRY and CDR2 SYGVKD. CDR3 in DNA: TGTGCCATCCGGACTAGCCCAACCTACAATGAGCAGTTCTTC. Amino acid sequence: CAIRTSPTYNEQFF.

This clonotype has only a few counts. The CDR3 does not end in the conserved phenylalanine or tryptophan, so this is likely a read error. V and J are TRBV27 and TRBJ2-4, with 8 bases identical to TRBD2. CDR3 length equals 16 residues. The trim removed 0 bases at V and 2 bases at J, leaving 3 bases unmatched. The germline CDR1 and CDR2 sequences are MNHEY and SMNVEV (reference sequence). The CDR3 loop is CASSLSGGRTKNIQYL. The CDR3 DNA follows: TGTGCCAGCAGTTTATCCGGCGGGAGGACCAAAAACATTCAGTACTTA.

The gene calls are TRBV11-2 and TRBJ1-1, with D perhaps matching TRBD1 (6 bases). Germline V gene lookup returns CDR1 SGHAT and CDR2 FQNNGV. Trimming cost V 5 bases and J 0 bases, with 10 bases left between them. This CDR3 is 14 amino acids long. Here the CDR3 reads CASSGQLMNTEAFF. CDR3 coding DNA: TGTGCCAGCAGCGGACAGCTTATGAACACTGAAGCTTTCTTT.

CDR3 sequence reads: CASSPGGRADEQYF. The CDR3 DNA reads TGTGCCAGCAGTCCGGGTGGCAGGGCGGACGAGCAGTACTTC. The chain couples TRBV27 to TRBJ2-7, with D possibly matching TRBD1 (5 bases). Trimming left V 5 bases short and J 5 bases short, with 16 bases between. The CDR3 has 14 residues. Germline V gene sequence: CDR1 MNHEY, CDR2 SMNVEV (reference sequence).

This clonotype was seen many times. The chain carries TRBV7-9 and TRBJ2-5; 8 bases map to TRBD1. Germline V gene data show CDR1 as SEHNR and CDR2 as FQNEAQ (reference sequence). J gave up 4 bases and V 1 base, and 8 bases lay outside the gene matches. The CDR3 is made up of 16 amino acids. Here the CDR3 reads CASSLDQGAERETQYF. The CDR3 nucleotides are TGTGCCAGCAGCTTAGATCAGGGGGCGGAAAGAGAGACCCAGTACTTC.

This chain connects TRBV29-1 to TRBJ1-1, with 9 nucleotides matching TRBD1. The V and J ends lost 7 bases and 1 base, in that order; junction bases with no gene match: 7. Germline-derived CDR1 and CDR2 are SQVTM and ANQGSEA. This CDR3 is 14 amino acids long. CDR3 sequence: CSGGTGYKNTEAFF. The DNA of the CDR3 is TGCAGCGGGGGGACAGGGTATAAGAACACTGAAGCTTTCTTT.

This clonotype was detected a few times. The chain joins TRBV5-4 to TRBJ2-2; the match to TRBD2 covers 13 bases. V was pared by 0 bases and J by 7 bases, with 6 bases of the junction left unmatched. Germline values: CDR1 SGHNT, CDR2 YYREEE (reference sequence). The CDR3 runs to 17 residues. CDR3 coding DNA: TGTGCCAGCAGCTTGGTCCTGGGACTAGCGGGGAACGGGGAGCTGTTTTTT. Its translation is CASSLVLGLAGNGELFF.

This clonotype appeared many times. The rearrangement joins TRBV6-1 to TRBJ2-1, with 7 bases aligning to TRBD1. The V gene's germline CDR1 is MNHNS and CDR2 SASEGT. J gave up 7 bases and V 8 bases, and 14 bases lay outside the gene matches. The CDR3 contains 15 residues. CDR3 nucleotide sequence: TGTGCCAGCCAACGGAAGGGACAGCACGGGAATGAGCAGTTCTTC. Translating gives CASQRKGQHGNEQFF.

This clonotype appeared many times. This chain uses TRBV24-1 with TRBJ2-1; D might be TRBD1 (6 bases). Per germline, CDR1 KGHDR and CDR2 SFDVKD. The CDR3 has 18 residues. The germline V and J ends were trimmed by 4 bases and 3 bases, with 21 bases remaining between them. This CDR3 is CATSEGRSSGTLYNEQFF. The CDR3 nucleotides read TGTGCCACCAGTGAGGGTCGCAGTAGTGGGACACTCTACAATGAGCAGTTCTTC.

This clonotype was seen only once. The gene calls are TRBV28 and TRBJ1-1; D uncertain. Trimming removed 2 bases from V and 0 bases from J, with 25 bases in between. The CDR3 length is 20 residues. Germline V lookup: CDR1 MDHEN, CDR2 SYDVKM. CDR3 sequence reads: CASSLRMMDPYTSMNTEAFF. In DNA form, the CDR3 reads TGTGCCAGCAGTTTAAGAATGATGGACCCGTACACCTCGATGAACACTGAAGCTTTCTTT.

The rearrangement uses TRBV6-1 and TRBJ1-1; D is unclear. The CDR3 extends over 14 amino acids. V gave up 5 bases and J gave up 6 bases, with 16 bases separating them. Germline V gene lookup returns CDR1 MNHNS and CDR2 SASEGT. Here the CDR3 DNA reads TGTGCCAGCAGTAGGACTGCGGCGCAAGCTGAAGCTTTCTTT. This sequence encodes CASSRTAAQAEAFF.

This clonotype was recorded many times. The J gene is TRBJ2-7, the V gene TRBV10-3; D not resolved. V was cut by 0 bases and J by 2 bases, with 5 bases left in between. This CDR3 is built from 13 residues. Looked up from germline, CDR1 is ENHRY and CDR2 is SYGVKD. CDR3 nucleotide sequence: TGTGCCATCAGTGAGTCGGATGCCTACGAGCAGTACTTC. Translated, it gives CAISESDAYEQYF.

This clonotype has ten or more counts. The J gene is TRBJ2-2, the V gene TRBV12-5, with D hard to call. Germline V gene data show CDR1 as LGHNT and CDR2 as FRNRAP. Trimming removed 4 bases from V and 7 bases from J, with 7 bases in between. CDR3 length: 12 amino acids. The CDR3: CASGSLHGELFF. CDR3 DNA sequence: TGTGCTAGTGGTTCCCTCCACGGGGAGCTGTTTTTT.

This clonotype was detected many times. The chain carries TRBV6-5 and TRBJ2-1; no clear D gene. Germline V gene lookup returns CDR1 MNHEY and CDR2 SVGAGI. V shed 0 bases and J shed 0 bases, with 3 bases lying between them. There are 14 residues in the CDR3. Here the CDR3 reads CASSYSGSYNEQFF. Here the CDR3 DNA reads TGTGCCAGCAGTTACTCCGGCTCCTACAATGAGCAGTTCTTC.

The table lists this clonotype with many counts. This rearrangement joins TRBV27 to TRBJ1-2; 12 nucleotides align to TRBD1. This CDR3 has 16 amino acids. The germline V gene encodes CDR1 MNHEY and CDR2 SMNVEV (reference sequence). Trimming took 0 bases from V and 6 from J; bases not matched to a gene: 5. CDR3 bases: TGTGCCAGCAGTTTATCGCTGGGACAGGGGGCAGATGGCTACACCTTC. This translates into CASSLSLGQGADGYTF.

This clonotype appeared a few times. The chain couples TRBV19 to TRBJ1-1, with a tentative D call TRBD1 (5 bases). Germline V CDR1 and CDR2: LNHDA, SQIVND (reference sequence). This CDR3 comprises 14 residues. Deletions cut 3 bases from V and 5 bases from J, with 13 bases between. CDR3 nucleotide sequence: TGTGCCAGTAGTATCGTCCCACAGGTGACTGAAGCTTTCTTT. Translated, it gives CASSIVPQVTEAFF.

This clonotype was found a few times. The CDR3 protein is CASSQASDILSAEAFF. CDR3 coding DNA: TGTGCCAGCAGCCAAGCAAGCGACATTCTGAGCGCTGAAGCTTTCTTT. The V gene is TRBV3-1, the J gene TRBJ1-1; D uncertain. The CDR3 consists of 16 residues. Per germline, CDR1 LGHDT and CDR2 YNNKEL (reference sequence). The ends were cut back, 1 base at V and 6 bases at J, with 18 bases in the middle. The full variable domain, its missing parts supplied by reference TRBV3-1 and TRBJ1-1, is DTAVSQTPKYLVTQMGNDKSIKCEQNLGHDTMYWYKQDSKKFLKIMFSYNNKELIINETVPNRFSPKSPDKAHLNLHINSLELGDSAVYFCASSQASDILSAEAFFGQGTRLTVV.

The chain links TRBV12-3 or TRBV12-4 to TRBJ1-1; a possible D gene is TRBD1 (5 bases). V was clipped by 1 base and J by 7 bases, with 10 bases between them. This CDR3 has 13 amino acids. CDR3 in DNA: TGTGCCAGCAGTTTAGGCAGGGTCTTTGAAGCTTTCTTT. It is translated as CASSLGRVFEAFF.

This clonotype was recorded a few times. CDR3 sequence reads: CASRRSGRGQETQYF. As DNA, the CDR3 is TGCGCCAGCAGACGTAGCGGGAGAGGACAAGAGACCCAGTACTTC. The V call is TRBV5-1, the J call TRBJ2-5; 9 nucleotides agree with TRBD2. Germline V CDR1 and CDR2: SGHRS, YFSETQ. The CDR3 is made up of 15 amino acids. J lost 2 bases, V lost 5 bases, and 7 bases had no gene match.

This clonotype was picked up many times. V and J are TRBV7-6 and TRBJ2-1; D not certain. The length of the CDR3 is 17 residues. Germline V gene sequence: CDR1 SGHVS, CDR2 FNYEAQ. V shed 2 bases and J shed 1 base, with 15 bases lying between them. The DNA for the CDR3 is TGTGCCAGCAGCTTACTCGCTGGCGGTCGGTCCTACAATGAGCAGTTCTTC. It is translated as CASSLLAGGRSYNEQFF.

This chain uses TRBV15 with TRBJ1-5; D possibly corresponds to TRBD1 (5 bases). The CDR3 length is 16 residues. The ends were cut back, 6 bases at V and 0 bases at J, with 15 bases in the middle. Germline lookup yields CDR1 LNHNV and CDR2 YYDKDF (reference sequence). CDR3 amino acids: CATRDVQVPSNQPQHF. The CDR3 DNA is TGTGCCACCAGGGACGTACAGGTCCCTAGCAATCAGCCCCAGCATTTT.

This clonotype was recorded many times. J is TRBJ1-1 and V is TRBV4-1; unclear D gene. Germline CDR1 and CDR2: MGHRA and YSYEKL. V lost 3 bases, J lost 1 base, and 15 bases lay in between. CDR3 length: 16 amino acids. The CDR3 is CASSHFGVDTNTEAFF. DNA for the CDR3: TGCGCCAGCAGCCATTTTGGGGTAGACACGAACACTGAAGCTTTCTTT.

This clonotype was observed at least ten times. This chain uses TRBV2 with TRBJ1-1, with D unclear. The CDR3 is 14 residues long. Germline loops: CDR1 SNHLY, CDR2 FYNNEI. V lost 1 base and J lost 7, with 13 bases in between. CDR3 in amino acids: CASSEVPPLGEAFF. The CDR3 nucleotides are TGTGCCAGCAGTGAAGTCCCCCCTCTAGGTGAAGCTTTCTTT.

This clonotype was counted many times. The rearrangement uses TRBV7-9 and TRBJ2-7, with unresolved D. The CDR3 loop spans 14 amino acids. V lost 1 base and J lost 1, with 8 bases in between. Germline values: CDR1 SEHNR, CDR2 FQNEAQ (reference sequence). CDR3 DNA sequence: TGTGCCAGCAGCTTAGAGACACCGTCCTACGAGCAGTACTTC. This gives the protein CASSLETPSYEQYF.

This chain joins TRBV15 and TRBJ1-5, with D possibly matching TRBD1 (6 bases). The CDR3 is 15 residues long. Trimming removed 0 bases from V and 5 bases from J, with 11 bases in between. The V gene's germline CDR1 is LNHNV and CDR2 YYDKDF (reference sequence). The CDR3 region has the DNA TGTGCCACCAGCAGAGATAGGGGGAACGATCAGCCCCAGCATTTT. Translation gives CATSRDRGNDQPQHF.

This clonotype showed up many times. The chain recombines TRBV27 with TRBJ2-5; 7 bases are shared with TRBD1. Germline CDR1 reads MNHEY; CDR2 reads SMNVEV (reference sequence). This CDR3 has 14 amino acids. With 5 bases clipped from V and 3 bases from J, the junction kept 6 bases outside the gene matches. CDR3 sequence: CASSIQGREETQYF. The CDR3 bases are TGTGCCAGCAGTATACAGGGGCGAGAAGAGACCCAGTACTTC.

A few counts support this clonotype. The chain uses TRBV4-2 and TRBJ2-3, with 10 positions matching TRBD1. This CDR3 region has 16 residues. With 4 bases clipped from V and 2 bases from J, the junction kept 6 bases outside the gene matches. CDR1 and CDR2 from the germline V gene are LGHNA and YNFKEQ. The CDR3 DNA is TGTGCCAGCAGCCCGCCGGGACAGGGGCACACAGATACGCAGTATTTT. This gives the protein CASSPPGQGHTDTQYF.

The V call is TRBV9, the J call TRBJ2-1, with 9 bases aligning to TRBD2. The V and J ends lost 6 bases and 6 bases, in that order; junction bases with no gene match: 7. The CDR3 loop spans 14 amino acids. The V gene's germline CDR1 is SGDLS and CDR2 YYNGEE. In nucleotides, the CDR3 is TGTGCCAGCACGGGGGGCGGGGGGGCCAATGAGCAGTTCTTC. Translating gives CASTGGGGANEQFF. The full variable domain, rest sourced from reference TRBV9 and TRBJ2-1, is DSGVTQTPKHLITATGQRVTLRCSPRSGDLSVYWYQQSLDQGLQFLIQYYNGEERAKGNILERFSAQQFPDLHSELNLSSLELGDSALYFCASTGGGGANEQFFGPGTRLTVL.